This T cell receptor (beta chain) was sequenced during a study of CD8 T cells in ankylosing spondylitis. Study-wide results and limits: Relatively rare in peripheral blood, disease-linked clones were also CD8+. A motif of under 10 highly homologous TCR beta variants was seen as apparently characteristic of ankylosing spondylitis blood. Reportedly, matched ankylosing spondylitis synovial fluid was significantly enriched for disease-linked clones.

CDR1 is LGHDT, CDR2 YNNKEL, per germline (reference sequence). Trimming at V came to 3 bases and at J to 7 bases, leaving 6 bases not matched to a gene. The CDR3 is 15 amino acids. This clonotype was detected only a few times. Its target is not known. Quantitative molecular-barcoded 5'-RACE generated the TCR beta libraries. TCRdb re-called the 5' RACE reads with MiXCR, one entry per CDR3 protein. The sample records fewer than 500,000 distinct CDR3 sequences, around 20% being singletons. The clonotype comes from a male donor with ankylosing spondylitis. The chain has TRBV3-1 and TRBJ2-1; TRBD2 agrees at 10 bases. Specimen: blood, either unsorted or a sorted T cell fraction (not recorded which). CDR3 in amino acids: CASSQPSGSRNEQFF. The CDR3 DNA reads TGTGCCAGCAGCCAGCCTAGCGGGAGTCGGAATGAGCAGTTCTTC.